This TCR beta chain was retrieved from a study of blood T cells in healthy people across ages. Study information: About one barcoded beta molecule per two T cells was captured by template switching. Broader study findings: Observed TCR beta diversity per million T cells went down as age went up. This fall followed a roughly linear course with age. Long-lived donors carried more naive CD4+ cells and greater diversity than aged donors.

V was cut by 0 bases and J by 2 bases, with 10 bases left in between. From germline, CDR1 is DFQATT and CDR2 SNEGSKA (reference sequence). The length of the CDR3 is 14 residues. Together with a sample-barcoded 5' primer, a J-beta primer mix was included in a second PCR lasting about 7 to 12 cycles. Each cDNA molecule was tagged by a template-switch adaptor that had 12 random nucleotides. TCRdb reprocessed the 5' RACE reads with MiXCR, giving one entry per CDR3 protein. Of approximately 690,000 distinct CDR3 sequences listed, roughly 50% are singletons. This clonotype was recorded only once. Its antigen remains unknown.

This clonotype was sampled from a man in his 60s in good health. Sequenced input: blood. This chain connects TRBV20-1 to TRBJ1-1; the D gene is possibly TRBD1 (5 bases). CDR3 nucleotide sequence: TGCAGTGCTAGAGACGTCGGGGGAAACACTGAAGCTTTCTTT. Amino acid sequence: CSARDVGGNTEAFF.